Reported below is one T cell receptor beta chain. Trimming shortened V by 4 bases and J by 0 bases, and 17 bases separated the two germline ends. The germline V gene has CDR1 SGHDT and CDR2 YYEEEE. There are 16 residues in the CDR3. Assay used: immunoSEQ multiplex PCR; TCRdb lists only in-frame clones, some missing. The data hold around 100,000 clones, with roughly 95% observed a single time. This entry is derived from a study of technical replicates of blood from a few donors. The TCR was taken from a human donor in good health. This sequence joins TRBV5-6 and TRBJ2-7; no firm D call. Specimen: T cells isolated from PBMCs. The CDR3 loop is CASSPRPLASSYEQYF. In nucleotides, the CDR3 is TGTGCCAGCAGCCCCCGCCCCCTTGCGAGCTCCTACGAGCAGTACTTC.